This record concerns one TCR beta chain sequence. Its antigen specificity is not known. Base qualities are not at hand, and no much larger clone is one base apart. This record comes from a study of blood T cell repertoires in COVID-19 (dated by TCRdb to 2020 to 2022). Turning to the overall study: Samples from collaborators originated in the United States, Italy and Spain and spanned both the acute and convalescent phases of COVID-19. The material from the prospective study consisted of cDNA or gDNA derived from T cells, B-cell-depleted T cells, or PBMCs. Subjects who had been exposed to COVID-19, were actively infected with it, or had recovered from it provided the deeply sampled blood TCRbeta repertoires that made up the dataset. The repertoires were released in a freely available public database meant as a resource for research on the immune response to SARS-CoV-2. The samples were drawn from the first 160 participants of the ongoing ImmuneRACE study and from 950 to 1,500 subjects provided by 6 global collaborators. Nearly every sample came with metadata listing a de-identified subject ID, COVID-19 status, age in years and sex. Where available, HLA class I and class II types were taken from metadata supplied by the sample provider and were not determined by assay-based typing. Findings and caveats that apply to the study as a whole: Clinical and demographic metadata were provided uncurated, with the amount varying by source and participant.

The CDR3 starts with the cysteine, ends with the phenylalanine, and has 18 residues. The retained sequence is limited to the CDR3, 54 bases, with the frame set at the first base. V is pared back by 5 bases and J by 1 base, with 20 bases lying between the germline termini. Taken from the germline V gene, the CDR1 and CDR2 loops are SGHVS and FNYEAQ. TCRbeta CDR3 regions were amplified from genomic DNA using the immunoSEQ Assay, a bias-controlled multiplex PCR. The authors processed their data as follows. The number of nucleated cells in each sample was estimated from the amplification of reference gene primers within the assay. Sequence reads were collapsed and filtered to measure the absolute abundance of every unique TCRbeta CDR3 rearrangement. Productive Simpson clonality was computed per sample as the square root of Simpson's diversity index over productive rearrangements. As stored in TCRdb, this immuneACCESS dataset retains in-frame rearrangements with V and J assigned. A fraction of the clones does not appear; measured against another copy, unresolved V genes explain less than half of the discrepancy, and the remainder lacks a known reason. That table is the source of V, J and clone size, and D and trimming were worked out from the DNA. The sample profile shows approximately 70,000 clones; approximately 90% of them were found once. The top ten constitute roughly a tenth of the sample.

Collaborating institutions collected whole blood in K2EDTA tubes following their own protocols. For TCRbeta analysis, collaborator samples were shipped as frozen whole blood, as isolated PBMCs, or as DNA extracted from either sample type. This TCR derives from a man in his 70s with active or convalescent COVID-19. This chain is built from TRBV7-6 and TRBJ2-2, with a tentative D gene TRBD1 over 6 matching bases. Source material: peripheral blood. The base sequence is TGTGCCAGCAGCGAACGGATCGGACAGAGGGTGAACACCGGGGAGCTGTTTTTT. Translated, this is CASSERIGQRVNTGELFF.